These 16 T cell receptor beta chains were sequenced from one sample in a study of blood T cells in healthy people across ages. The use of a sample-barcoded 5' primer and a J-beta primer mix characterized a second PCR of roughly 7 to 12 cycles. TCRdb called the 5' RACE reads again in MiXCR, with one record for every CDR3 protein. The sample gives under 750,000 distinct CDR3 sequences, more than 45% of which show up once; just under 25% is in the top ten. Source material: blood. The receptors come from a man older than 75 in good health.

The rearrangement joins TRBV7-2 to TRBJ2-7; 9 bases are shared with TRBD1. With V trimmed by 1 base and J by 2 bases, 9 bases remained unmatched. The CDR3 is 17 residues long. From germline, CDR1 is SGHTA and CDR2 FQGNSA. In nucleotides, the CDR3 is TGTGCCAGCAGCTTAGACGGGACAGGGTTCCCTACCTACGAGCAGTACTTC. Its protein is CASSLDGTGFPTYEQYF.

The chain employs TRBV15 and TRBJ2-1; 9 nucleotides line up with TRBD2. Per the germline V gene, CDR1 is LNHNV and CDR2 is YYDKDF (reference sequence). The CDR3 covers 17 residues. V shed 2 bases and J 0 bases; nucleotides not matched to a gene: 5. The CDR3 sequence: CATSRNLAGFSYNEQFF. CDR3 coding DNA: TGTGCCACCAGCAGAAATCTAGCGGGGTTCTCCTACAATGAGCAGTTCTTC. The full variable domain, with the rest looked up from reference TRBV15 and TRBJ2-1, is DAMVIQNPRYQVTQFGKPVTLSCSQTLNHNVMYWYQQKSSQAPKLLFHYYDKDFNNEADTPDNFQSRRPNTSFCFLDIRSPGLGDTAMYLCATSRNLAGFSYNEQFFGPGTRLTVL.

This chain uses TRBV4-2 with TRBJ2-1; D is possibly TRBD2 (5 bases). The CDR3 runs to 16 residues. Trimming removed 5 bases from V and 0 bases from J, with 14 bases in between. Per germline, CDR1 LGHNA and CDR2 YNFKEQ. This CDR3 reads CASSARGGGSYNEQFF. CDR3 DNA: TGTGCCAGCAGCGCCCGAGGAGGTGGCTCCTACAATGAGCAGTTCTTC.

The V gene is TRBV28, the J gene TRBJ2-1; possibly TRBD1 for D (9 bases). Germline CDR1 MDHEN, CDR2 SYDVKM. The CDR3 sequence is 15 residues long. Deletions cut 4 bases from V and 8 bases from J, with 18 bases between. The CDR3 protein is CASSSGGTGSHEQFF. CDR3 sequence (DNA): TGTGCCAGCAGTTCGGGGGGGACAGGGTCGCATGAGCAGTTCTTC.

This clonotype was seen more than once but under ten times. This rearrangement joins TRBV5-1 to TRBJ1-2; no clear D gene. Germline CDR1 and CDR2: SGHRS and YFSETQ. V lost 1 base, J lost 4 bases, and 11 bases lay in between. The CDR3 is 14 amino acids. This chain's CDR3 is CASSLISAPYGYTF. The CDR3, as DNA: TGCGCCAGCAGCTTGATTTCGGCCCCCTATGGCTACACCTTC.

The CDR3 protein is CASSFVTGETQYF. Here the CDR3 DNA reads TGCGCCAGCAGCTTTGTGACGGGGGAGACCCAGTACTTC. This rearrangement joins TRBV5-1 to TRBJ2-7; D may be TRBD2 (5 bases). TRBJ2-5 matches the DNA end more closely, so the J call is doubtful. This CDR3 contains 13 residues. From germline, CDR1 is SGHRS and CDR2 YFSETQ.

The V gene is TRBV20-1, the J gene TRBJ2-6; D might be TRBD1 or TRBD2, each matching 5 bases. CDR1 is DFQATT and CDR2 is SNEGSKA in the germline V gene (reference sequence). CDR3 length: 16 residues. The V gene lost 5 bases and the J gene lost 0 bases, with 14 bases spanning the gap. Here the CDR3 DNA reads TGCAGTGCTCGCCGGGGCCGTAACTCTGGGGCCAACGTCCTGACTTTC. Residues: CSARRGRNSGANVLTF.

This clonotype was seen repeatedly, ten times or more. The J gene is TRBJ2-7, the V gene TRBV6-5; possibly TRBD1 for D (5 bases). This CDR3 region has 13 residues. CDR1 is MNHEY, CDR2 SVGAGI, per germline. V lost 7 bases to trimming and J lost 1 base, with 11 bases between them. The CDR3 coding sequence is TGTGCCAGCACGGACACCCCTTCCTACGAGCAGTACTTC. It specifies CASTDTPSYEQYF.

The chain links TRBV12-3 or TRBV12-4 to TRBJ1-1; D remains ambiguous. V shed 3 bases and J shed 4 bases, with 12 bases lying between them. The CDR3 contains 14 residues. CDR3: CASSFKGTVTEAFF. The DNA for the CDR3 is TGTGCCAGCAGTTTTAAGGGTACGGTCACTGAAGCTTTCTTT.

V gene TRBV28 combines with J gene TRBJ1-1; D is undetermined. Germline CDR1 is MDHEN and CDR2 is SYDVKM. Trimming removed 3 bases at V and 7 bases at J, with 6 bases between. The CDR3 is made up of 11 amino acids. CDR3 in amino acids: CASSFVNEAFF. The CDR3 region has the DNA TGTGCCAGCAGTTTCGTCAATGAAGCTTTCTTT.

The rearrangement links TRBV7-2 to TRBJ2-7; a possible D gene is TRBD2 (7 bases). From germline, CDR1 is SGHTA and CDR2 FQGNSA. V was shortened by 2 bases and J by 7 bases, with 21 bases between the two germline ends. This CDR3 is built from 16 residues. CDR3 loop: CASSLSPGGGGREQYF. CDR3 DNA sequence: TGTGCCAGCAGCTTAAGCCCCGGGGGCGGGGGAAGGGAGCAGTACTTC.

In the case of this clonotype: One end of the junction does not line up with germline, which may come from a read error. CDR3 sequence: CAGSVGWYGYTF. In DNA, the CDR3 is TGTGCCGGGAGTGTAGGGTGGTATGGCTACACCTTC. The rearrangement joins TRBV30 to TRBJ1-2; D uncertain. This CDR3 comprises 12 residues. The germline V gene has CDR1 GTSNPN and CDR2 SVGIG (reference sequence).

V gene TRBV29-1 combines with J gene TRBJ1-1; a possible D gene is TRBD1 (6 bases). Germline CDR1 reads SQVTM; CDR2 reads ANQGSEA. V lost 5 bases and J lost 0, with 13 bases in between. This CDR3 is 14 amino acids long. CDR3 DNA: TGCAGCGTTTCAGGGGTTAGGATGAACACTGAAGCTTTCTTT. Its translation: CSVSGVRMNTEAFF.

This sequence joins TRBV6-6 and TRBJ2-5; D call uncertain. CDR3 length: 14 amino acids. Looked up from germline, CDR1 is MNHNY and CDR2 is SVGAGI (reference sequence). The germline V and J ends were trimmed by 4 bases and 1 base, with 10 bases remaining between them. In DNA, the CDR3 is TGTGCCAGCAGTTCCAGCGTGCTCCAAGAGACCCAGTACTTC. Protein sequence: CASSSSVLQETQYF.

This clonotype was observed a few times. The rearrangement uses TRBV6-6 and TRBJ1-5, with TRBD1 identical over 7 bases. Trimming at V came to 5 bases and at J to 6 bases, leaving 16 bases not matched to a gene. The CDR3 is 17 amino acids. Germline-derived CDR1 and CDR2 are MNHNY and SVGAGI (reference sequence). The CDR3 DNA is TGTGCCAGCAGTCCCGGGACAGAGGTTTGGGCCGGTCAGCCCCAGCATTTT. Translation gives CASSPGTEVWAGQPQHF.

J is TRBJ2-1 and V is TRBV28; perhaps TRBD1 as D (6 bases). The germline V gene has CDR1 MDHEN and CDR2 SYDVKM. This CDR3 has 18 amino acids. Between the trimmed V and J ends, which lost 4 bases and 0 bases, there was a span of 19 bases. This CDR3 reads CASSSPARGRSSYNEQFF. The CDR3 DNA is TGTGCCAGCAGTTCCCCTGCCAGGGGACGAAGCTCCTACAATGAGCAGTTCTTC.